Described below is a single TCR beta chain sequence and its context. Its matching antigen is unknown. The record originates from a study of Ad26.COV2.S vaccination and SARS-CoV-2 variants. The CDR3 has 14 residues. Germline V gives CDR1 LGHNA, CDR2 YSLEER. V trimming: 5 bases; J trimming: 8 bases; junction bases outside the gene matches: 7. Sequencing used immunoSEQ multiplex PCR; TCRdb keeps in-frame clones, though not all of them. The repertoire has some 420,000 clones, 85% to 90% of them found once; the top ten carry 3.6%. Treatment described: 19 received Ad26.COV2.S at low or high dose, single or two shots; roughly 5 received placebo; per-sample allocation not given. Vaccine and placebo recipients were sampled on day 63 after the first injection. Boston supplied an adult donor aged 18-55 years. An Ad26 vector carrying the Wuhan-strain SARS-CoV-2 spike served as the vaccine. Study results and caveats: Marked by substantial breadth, spike-specific CD8+ and CD4+ T cell responses were reportedly seen after vaccination.

Source: peripheral blood, taken in a trial of Ad26.COV2.S vaccine versus placebo. The chain uses TRBV4-3 and TRBJ2-3; TRBD2 agrees at 10 bases. The sequence derives from a person aged 18 to 65 who received the Ad26.COV2.S COVID-19 vaccine or a placebo. CDR3 loop: CASSDSGGPSTQYF. CDR3 nucleotides: TGCGCCAGCAGCGATAGCGGGGGGCCTTCTACGCAGTATTTT.